A selection of T cell receptor beta chains follows, all from one sample in a study of Ad26.COV2.S vaccination and SARS-CoV-2 variants. The repertoire was sequenced with immunoSEQ multiplex PCR; TCRdb's copy has only in-frame clones and lacks some. The table has 300,000 to 400,000 clones, roughly 84% seen once; the top ten hold 3% to 4%. The specimen comprised peripheral blood, sampled in a trial of Ad26.COV2.S vaccine versus placebo. The receptor source for this set is a person between 18 and 60 years old who received the Ad26.COV2.S COVID-19 vaccine or a placebo. The CDR3 runs from the conserved cysteine through the conserved F or W. D genes are given only for firm matches. The listing skips clone size in some rows; elsewhere it reads once, few, many or a size class.

d_gene | j_gene | abundance | v_gene | CDR3nt | CDR3aa
. | TRBJ1-4 | . | TRBV27 | TGTGCCAGCAGTGCGAGGAGGGCCAATGAAAAACTGTTTTTT | CASSARRANEKLFF
. | TRBJ2-7 | . | TRBV19 | TGTGCCAGTAGTCCGCGAAGGGAAATCCACGAGCAGTACTTC | CASSPRREIHEQYF
. | TRBJ1-1 | . | TRBV14 | TGTGCCAGCAGCCAAGAAGGGCCACCTGTAATGAACACTGAAGCTTTCTTT | CASSQEGPPVMNTEAFF
TRBD2 | TRBJ2-1 | . | TRBV4-3 | TGCGCCAGCAGCCAAGCTTTAGCGGGAGAAGGGGGCCCGTTCTTC | CASSQALAGEGGPFF
. | TRBJ2-3 | . | TRBV12-3/TRBV12-4 | TGTGCCAGCAGTTTAGTGCAGGATACGCAGTATTTT | CASSLVQDTQYF
TRBD2 | TRBJ2-1 | . | TRBV29-1 | TGCAGCGTCCAGCGGACTAGCGGGAGTAATGAGCAGTTCTTC | CSVQRTSGSNEQFF
. | TRBJ1-3 | few | TRBV5-1 | TGCGCCAGCAGCGTAGGTCAGGATGGAAACACCATATATTTT | CASSVGQDGNTIYF
TRBD1 | TRBJ2-7 | . | TRBV20-1 | TGCAGTGCTAGTAACCAAGACAGGGGACACTCCTACGAGCAGTACTTC | CSASNQDRGHSYEQYF
. | TRBJ2-5 | . | TRBV6-4 | TGTGCCAGCAGTCACATGGGACCACAAGAGACCCAGTACTTC | CASSHMGPQETQYF
TRBD1 | TRBJ2-7 | . | TRBV5-1 | TGCGCCAGCAGCTTGGCCGAGGGGGCCCGATCCTACGAGCAGTACTTC | CASSLAEGARSYEQYF
. | TRBJ2-5 | . | TRBV7-2 | TGTGCCAGCAGCCCTTTGACAGGAGGGGAGACCCAGTACTTC | CASSPLTGGETQYF
. | TRBJ2-1 | . | TRBV5-1 | TGCGCCAGCAGCTTGGAGGTCAACTACAATGAGCAGTTCTTC | CASSLEVNYNEQFF
. | TRBJ2-2 | . | TRBV5-1 | TGCGCCAGCAGCTTGGAGCCGGGGACCGGGGAGCTGTTTTTT | CASSLEPGTGELFF
. | TRBJ2-3 | few | TRBV7-2 | TGTGCCAGCAGCTTCTCCGGGGCAGATACGCAGTATTTT | CASSFSGADTQYF
TRBD2 | TRBJ2-1 | . | TRBV7-8 | TGTGCCAGCAGCTTAGTAGTATTGGGGCGGGAGAGTAACAATGAGCAGTTCTTC | CASSLVVLGRESNNEQFF
. | TRBJ1-1 | . | TRBV30 | TGTGCCTGGAGTGTAGTAGGGAACACTGAAGCTTTCTTT | CAWSVVGNTEAFF
. | TRBJ1-5 | . | TRBV7-2 | TGTGCCAGCAGCTTAGCAGGGGGCAATCAGCCCCAGCATTTT | CASSLAGGNQPQHF
. | TRBJ2-3 | . | TRBV27 | TGTGCCAGCAGTCCTGCCACAGATACGCAGTATTTT | CASSPATDTQYF
. | TRBJ2-7 | . | TRBV7-8 | TGTGCCAGCAGCTTAGTGACTGATCGGCGTGGCCCCTACGAGCAGTACTTC | CASSLVTDRRGPYEQYF
TRBD2 | TRBJ2-1 | . | TRBV11-2 | TGTGCCAGCAGCTCCGGCCCCTGGGGCGGGAGGGAAAACAATGAGCAGTTCTTC | CASSSGPWGGRENNEQFF
TRBD1 | TRBJ1-6 | . | TRBV5-1 | TGCGCCAGCAGCACAGGACAGGTCAATTCACCCCTCCACTTT | CASSTGQVNSPLHF
. | TRBJ2-3 | few | TRBV2 | TGTGCCAGCAGTAGGACAACCACAGATACGCAGTATTTT | CASSRTTTDTQYF
. | TRBJ2-7 | . | TRBV6-6 | TGTGCCAGCAGTTACTCCCGGACATCCTACGAGCAGTACTTC | CASSYSRTSYEQYF
TRBD2 | TRBJ2-1 | . | TRBV28 | TGTGCCAGCAAGGCGGGGGGGGAATACAATGAGCAGTTCTTC | CASKAGGEYNEQFF
. | TRBJ2-5 | . | TRBV7-2 | TGTGCCAGCAGCTTAGTGGGAGGACAAGAGACCCAGTACTTC | CASSLVGGQETQYF
. | TRBJ1-3 | . | TRBV6-6 | TGTGCCAGCATCCCCGGGGGAGTTGGAAACACCATATATTTT | CASIPGGVGNTIYF
. | TRBJ2-5 | . | TRBV5-5 | TGTGCCAGCAGCTTGATAGTGGGGGACCAAGAGACCCAGTACTTC | CASSLIVGDQETQYF
. | TRBJ2-3 | . | TRBV12-5 | TGTGCTAGTGGTCTAGTGGGCACGCAGTATTTT | CASGLVGTQYF
TRBD2 | TRBJ2-5 | once | TRBV7-9 | TGTGCCAGCAGCACCTTAGCGGGGCAAGAGACCCAGTACTTC | CASSTLAGQETQYF
. | TRBJ1-2 | . | TRBV7-2 | TGTGCCAGCAGCTTAGCGCAGGGAGGCTATGGCTACACCTTC | CASSLAQGGYGYTF
TRBD1 | TRBJ2-3 | . | TRBV29-1 | TGCAGCGTTGAAGGGGACAGGGGAACAGATACGCAGTATTTT | CSVEGDRGTDTQYF
TRBD1 | TRBJ2-5 | once | TRBV7-9 | TGTGCCAGCAGCACCGGGACAGGACAAAGAGAGACCCAGTACTTC | CASSTGTGQRETQYF
. | TRBJ2-2 | few | TRBV6-5 | TGTGCCAGCAGTTTGACAGTCGCGAACACCGGGGAGCTGTTTTTT | CASSLTVANTGELFF
. | TRBJ2-1 | . | TRBV6-2/TRBV6-3 | TGTGCCAGCAGTTACCTGGGTGGACAGTACAATGAGCAGTTCTTC | CASSYLGGQYNEQFF
TRBD2 | TRBJ2-2 | . | TRBV6-5 | TGTGCCAGCAGTTGGACTAGCGGGGCGAACACCGGGGAGCTGTTTTTT | CASSWTSGANTGELFF
. | TRBJ2-2 | . | TRBV18 | TGTGCCAGCTCACCATTCCTTCACGACAGAACGAACACCGGGGAGCTGTTTTTT | CASSPFLHDRTNTGELFF
. | TRBJ1-4 | . | TRBV18 | TGTGCCAGCTCACCAAGGACTCTACTTAGATCTAATGAAAAACTGTTTTTT | CASSPRTLLRSNEKLFF
. | TRBJ1-4 | . | TRBV6-5 | TGTGCCAGCAGTTACTTGCCAGGGAGAACTAATGAAAAACTGTTTTTT | CASSYLPGRTNEKLFF